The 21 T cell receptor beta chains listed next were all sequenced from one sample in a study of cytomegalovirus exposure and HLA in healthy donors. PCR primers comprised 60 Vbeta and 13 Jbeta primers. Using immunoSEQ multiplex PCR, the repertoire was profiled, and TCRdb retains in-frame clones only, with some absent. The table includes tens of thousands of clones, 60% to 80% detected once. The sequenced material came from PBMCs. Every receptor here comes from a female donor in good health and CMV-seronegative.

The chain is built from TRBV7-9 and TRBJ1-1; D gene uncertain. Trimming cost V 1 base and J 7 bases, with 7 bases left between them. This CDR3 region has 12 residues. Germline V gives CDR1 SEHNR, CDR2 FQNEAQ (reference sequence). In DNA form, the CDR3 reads TGTGCCAGCAGCTTAGAGAGAAGTGAAGCTTTCTTT. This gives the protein CASSLERSEAFF.

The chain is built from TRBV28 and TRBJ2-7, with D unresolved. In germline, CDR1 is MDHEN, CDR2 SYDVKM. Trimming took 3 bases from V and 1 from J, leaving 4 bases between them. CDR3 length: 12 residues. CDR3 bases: TGTGCCAGCAGTTTCAGTTCCTACGAGCAGTACTTC. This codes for CASSFSSYEQYF. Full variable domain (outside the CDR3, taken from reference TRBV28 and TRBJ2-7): DVKVTQSSRYLVKRTGEKVFLECVQDMDHENMFWYRQDPGLGLRLIYFSYDVKMKEKGDIPEGYSVSREKKERFSLILESASTNQTSMYLCASSFSSYEQYFGPGTRLTVT.

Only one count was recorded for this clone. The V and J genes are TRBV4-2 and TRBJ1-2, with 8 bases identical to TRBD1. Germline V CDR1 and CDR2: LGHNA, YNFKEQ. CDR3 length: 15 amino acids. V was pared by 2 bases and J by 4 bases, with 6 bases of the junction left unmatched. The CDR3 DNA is TGTGCCAGCAGCCAAACAGGGGGGGACGGCTATGGCTACACCTTC. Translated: CASSQTGGDGYGYTF.

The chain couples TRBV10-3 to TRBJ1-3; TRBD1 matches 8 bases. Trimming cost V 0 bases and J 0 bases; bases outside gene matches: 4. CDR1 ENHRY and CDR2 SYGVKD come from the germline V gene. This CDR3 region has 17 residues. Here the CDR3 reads CAISESKDRVSGNTIYF. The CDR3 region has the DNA TGTGCCATCAGTGAGTCAAAGGACAGGGTCTCTGGAAACACCATATATTTT.

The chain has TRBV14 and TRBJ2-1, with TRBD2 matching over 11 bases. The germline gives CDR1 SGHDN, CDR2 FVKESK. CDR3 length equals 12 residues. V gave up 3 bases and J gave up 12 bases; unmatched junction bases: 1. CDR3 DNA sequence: TGTGCCAGCAGCCATGGACTAGCGGGGCAGTTCTTC. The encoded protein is CASSHGLAGQFF.

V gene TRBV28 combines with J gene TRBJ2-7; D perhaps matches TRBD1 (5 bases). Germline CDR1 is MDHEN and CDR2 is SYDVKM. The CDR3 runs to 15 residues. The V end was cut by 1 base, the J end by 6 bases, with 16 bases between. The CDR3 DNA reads TGTGCCAGCAGTTTATACCAGGACAAGGGCGGCGAGCAGTACTTC. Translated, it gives CASSLYQDKGGEQYF.

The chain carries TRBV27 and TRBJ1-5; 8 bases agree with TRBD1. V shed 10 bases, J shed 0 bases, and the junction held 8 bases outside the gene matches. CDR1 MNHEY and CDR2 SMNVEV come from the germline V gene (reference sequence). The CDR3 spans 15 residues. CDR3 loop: CANQTGGLSNQPQHF. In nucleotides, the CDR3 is TGTGCCAACCAAACAGGGGGACTTAGCAATCAGCCCCAGCATTTT.

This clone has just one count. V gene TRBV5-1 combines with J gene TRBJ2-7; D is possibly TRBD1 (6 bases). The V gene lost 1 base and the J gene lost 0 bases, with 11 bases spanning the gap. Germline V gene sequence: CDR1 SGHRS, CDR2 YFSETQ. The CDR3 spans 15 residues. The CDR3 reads CASSLTGQNSYEQYF. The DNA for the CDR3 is TGCGCCAGCAGCTTGACAGGGCAAAACTCCTACGAGCAGTACTTC.

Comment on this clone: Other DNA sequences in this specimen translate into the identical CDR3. The CDR3 DNA reads TGTGCCAGTAGCCAGGGACAGGGGGGGCAGCCCCAGCATTTT. Translated: CASSQGQGGQPQHF. This chain uses TRBV19 with TRBJ1-5; 11 bases map to TRBD1. The CDR3 consists of 14 residues. The V gene's germline CDR1 is LNHDA and CDR2 SQIVND (reference sequence). Germline trimming cut 6 bases from V and 7 bases from J; bases unmatched to any gene: 5.

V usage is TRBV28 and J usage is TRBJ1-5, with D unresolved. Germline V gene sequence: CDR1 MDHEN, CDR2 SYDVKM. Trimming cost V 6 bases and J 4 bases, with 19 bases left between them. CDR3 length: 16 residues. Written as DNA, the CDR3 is TGTGCCAGCAGATCACTAGGGAGGGCCGCAAATCAGCCCCAGCATTTT. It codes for CASRSLGRAANQPQHF.

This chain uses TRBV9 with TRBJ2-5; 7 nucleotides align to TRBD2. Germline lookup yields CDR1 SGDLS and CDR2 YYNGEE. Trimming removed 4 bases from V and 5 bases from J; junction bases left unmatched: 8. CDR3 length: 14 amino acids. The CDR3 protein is CASSPEVGGETQYF. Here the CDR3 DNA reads TGTGCCAGCAGCCCGGAGGTGGGAGGGGAGACCCAGTACTTC.

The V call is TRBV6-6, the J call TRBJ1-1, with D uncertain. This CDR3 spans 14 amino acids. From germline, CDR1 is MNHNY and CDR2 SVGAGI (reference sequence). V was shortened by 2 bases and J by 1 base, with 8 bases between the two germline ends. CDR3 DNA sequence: TGTGCCAGCAGTTACGGCAGGCCGAACACTGAAGCTTTCTTT. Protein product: CASSYGRPNTEAFF.

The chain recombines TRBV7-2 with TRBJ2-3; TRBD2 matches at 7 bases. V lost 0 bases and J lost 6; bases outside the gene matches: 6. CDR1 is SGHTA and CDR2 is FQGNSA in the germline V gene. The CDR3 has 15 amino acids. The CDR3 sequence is CASSLAGGPGDTQYF. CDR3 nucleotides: TGTGCCAGCAGCTTAGCGGGAGGGCCTGGGGATACGCAGTATTTT.

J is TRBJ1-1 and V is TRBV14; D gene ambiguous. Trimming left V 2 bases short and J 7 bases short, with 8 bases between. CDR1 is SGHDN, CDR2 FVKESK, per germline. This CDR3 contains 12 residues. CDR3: CASSQWRSEAFF. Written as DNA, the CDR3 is TGTGCCAGCAGCCAATGGAGGAGTGAAGCTTTCTTT.

Here the CDR3 DNA reads TGCAGCGTTCCGGGACAGTACAATGAGCAGTTCTTC. Its translation: CSVPGQYNEQFF. The rearrangement links TRBV29-1 to TRBJ2-1; 7 bases map to TRBD1. The CDR3 contains 12 residues. V shed 5 bases and J 4 bases; nucleotides not matched to a gene: 2. Germline V gives CDR1 SQVTM, CDR2 ANQGSEA.

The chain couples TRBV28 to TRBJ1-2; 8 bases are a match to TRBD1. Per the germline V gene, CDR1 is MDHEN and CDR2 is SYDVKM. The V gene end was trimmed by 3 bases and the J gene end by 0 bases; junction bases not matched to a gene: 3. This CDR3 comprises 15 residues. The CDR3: CASSLRTGTNYGYTF. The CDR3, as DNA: TGTGCCAGCAGTTTGCGGACAGGGACTAACTATGGCTACACCTTC.

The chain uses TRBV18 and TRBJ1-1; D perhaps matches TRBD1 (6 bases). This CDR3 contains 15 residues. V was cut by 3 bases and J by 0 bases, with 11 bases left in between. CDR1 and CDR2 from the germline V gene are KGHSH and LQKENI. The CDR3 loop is CASSPTAGVNTEAFF. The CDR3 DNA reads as TGTGCCAGCTCACCCACGGCAGGGGTGAACACTGAAGCTTTCTTT.

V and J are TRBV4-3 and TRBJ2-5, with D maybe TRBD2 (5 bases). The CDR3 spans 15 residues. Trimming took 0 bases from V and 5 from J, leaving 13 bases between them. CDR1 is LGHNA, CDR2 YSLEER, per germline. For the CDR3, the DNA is TGCGCCAGCAGCCAAGATGGGAGATCGGTGGAGACCCAGTACTTC. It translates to CASSQDGRSVETQYF.

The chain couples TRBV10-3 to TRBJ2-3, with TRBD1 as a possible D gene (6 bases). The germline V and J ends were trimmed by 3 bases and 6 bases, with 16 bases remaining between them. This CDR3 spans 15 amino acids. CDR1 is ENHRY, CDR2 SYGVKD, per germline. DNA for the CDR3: TGTGCCATCAGTGATACAGGGACCTTCACTGATACGCAGTATTTT. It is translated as CAISDTGTFTDTQYF.

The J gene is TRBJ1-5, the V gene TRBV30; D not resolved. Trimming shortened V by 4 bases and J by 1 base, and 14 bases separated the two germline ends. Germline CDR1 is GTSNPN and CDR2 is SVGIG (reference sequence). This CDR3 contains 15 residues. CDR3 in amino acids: CAWKSRDISNQPQHF. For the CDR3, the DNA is TGTGCCTGGAAATCCCGGGATATAAGCAATCAGCCCCAGCATTTT.

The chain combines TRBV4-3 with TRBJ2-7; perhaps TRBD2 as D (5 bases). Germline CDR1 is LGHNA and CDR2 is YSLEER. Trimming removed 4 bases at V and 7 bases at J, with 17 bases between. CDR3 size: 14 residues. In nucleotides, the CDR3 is TGCGCCAGCAGCCCGACCGGGATACCGGGGGAGCAGTACTTC. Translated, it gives CASSPTGIPGEQYF.